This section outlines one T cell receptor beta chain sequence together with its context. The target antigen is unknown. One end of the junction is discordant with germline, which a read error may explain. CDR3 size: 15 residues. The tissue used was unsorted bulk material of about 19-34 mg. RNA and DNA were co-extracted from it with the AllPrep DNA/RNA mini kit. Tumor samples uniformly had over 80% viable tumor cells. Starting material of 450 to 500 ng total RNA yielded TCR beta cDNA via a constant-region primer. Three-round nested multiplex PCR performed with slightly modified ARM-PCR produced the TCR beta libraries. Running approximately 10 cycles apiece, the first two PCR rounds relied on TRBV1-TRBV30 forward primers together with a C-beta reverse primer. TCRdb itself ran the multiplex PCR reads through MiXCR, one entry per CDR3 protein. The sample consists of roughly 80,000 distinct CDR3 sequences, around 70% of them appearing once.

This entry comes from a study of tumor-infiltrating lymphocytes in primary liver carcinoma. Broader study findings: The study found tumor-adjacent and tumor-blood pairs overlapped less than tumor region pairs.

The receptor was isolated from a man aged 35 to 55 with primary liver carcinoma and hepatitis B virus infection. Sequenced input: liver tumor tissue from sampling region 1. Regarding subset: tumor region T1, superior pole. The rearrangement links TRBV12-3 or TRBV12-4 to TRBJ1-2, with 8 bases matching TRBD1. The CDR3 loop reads CASSLRDRLFYGYTF. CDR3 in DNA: TGTGCTAGCAGTTTAAGGGACAGGCTCTTCTATGGCTACACATTT.